This T cell receptor (beta chain) is from a study of blood T cell repertoires in COVID-19. Authors' data handling: Amplification of reference gene primers was used by the study to estimate nucleated cell counts. TCRdb's copy holds only in-frame clones and misses some; the assay was immunoSEQ multiplex PCR. V and J calls and clone size are as listed in that table; D and trimming were resolved from the DNA. The table lists tens of thousands of clones, approximately 80% of them singletons. The CDR3 extends over 14 amino acids. V was trimmed by 2 bases and J by 6 bases, leaving 10 bases between them. From germline, CDR1 is ENHRY and CDR2 SYGVKD. This clone was detected only a few times.

The sequencing sample was made of peripheral blood. This TCR came from a woman aged 55 to 70 with acute or convalescent COVID-19. The chain joins TRBV10-3 to TRBJ2-2; D is possibly TRBD2 (6 bases). The CDR3 loop is CAISEPGVPGELFF. The CDR3 coding sequence is TGTGCCATCAGTGAGCCGGGGGTGCCCGGGGAGCTGTTTTTT.